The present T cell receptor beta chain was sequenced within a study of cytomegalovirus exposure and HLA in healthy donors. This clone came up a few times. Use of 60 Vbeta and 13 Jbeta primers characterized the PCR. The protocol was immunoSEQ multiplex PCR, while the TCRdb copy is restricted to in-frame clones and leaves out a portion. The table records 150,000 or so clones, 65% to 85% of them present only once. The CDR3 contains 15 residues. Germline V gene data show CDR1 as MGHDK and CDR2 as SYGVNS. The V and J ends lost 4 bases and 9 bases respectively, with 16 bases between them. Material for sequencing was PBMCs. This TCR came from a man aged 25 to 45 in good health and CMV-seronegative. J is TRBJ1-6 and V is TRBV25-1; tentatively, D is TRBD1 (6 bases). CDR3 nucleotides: TGTGCCAGCAGTGCTTCCGGTGGGGACACTTCACCCCTCCACTTT. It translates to CASSASGGDTSPLHF.